The subject of this entry is one T cell receptor (beta chain). Its specificity is not known. Clones were sequenced by immunoSEQ multiplex PCR, and TCRdb holds only the in-frame ones, with some missing. The sample has 35,000 to 45,000 clones, around two thirds seen once. These data belong to a study of PD-1 blockade in classical Hodgkin lymphoma. Study results and caveats: Whoever responded completely had baseline diversity much like that seen in newly diagnosed patients. CD4+ TCR diversity rose significantly by C4D1, and CD8+ TCR diversity did not. Newly diagnosed patients were reported to exhibit reduced baseline TCR diversity relative to healthy donors.

All the patients suffered relapse after autologous stem cell transplantation, and brentuximab vedotin exposure differed. The CDR3 has 16 residues. Per the germline V gene, CDR1 is SGDLS and CDR2 is YYNGEE. The V end lost 2 bases, the J end lost 3 bases, and 17 bases lay between the germline ends. The specimen was peripheral blood mononuclear cells (PBMCs), collected at baseline. This chain joins TRBV9 and TRBJ1-1; D is possibly TRBD1 (6 bases). This TCR derives from a human donor with classical Hodgkin lymphoma. CDR3: CASSVRLGDKYTEAFF. CDR3 DNA sequence: TGTGCCAGCAGCGTCCGCTTAGGGGACAAGTACACTGAAGCTTTCTTT.